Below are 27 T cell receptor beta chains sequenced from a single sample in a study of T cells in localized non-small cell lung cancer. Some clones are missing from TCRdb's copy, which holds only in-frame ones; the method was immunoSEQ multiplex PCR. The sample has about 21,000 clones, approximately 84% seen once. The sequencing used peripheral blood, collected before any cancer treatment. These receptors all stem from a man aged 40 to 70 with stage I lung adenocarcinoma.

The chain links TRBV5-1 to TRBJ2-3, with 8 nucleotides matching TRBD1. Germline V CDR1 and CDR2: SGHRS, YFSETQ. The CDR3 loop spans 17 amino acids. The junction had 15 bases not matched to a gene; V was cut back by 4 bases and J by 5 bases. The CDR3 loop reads CASSREGQGLGRDTQYF. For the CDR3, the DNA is TGCGCCAGCAGCCGTGAAGGACAGGGCTTAGGTAGAGATACGCAGTATTTT.

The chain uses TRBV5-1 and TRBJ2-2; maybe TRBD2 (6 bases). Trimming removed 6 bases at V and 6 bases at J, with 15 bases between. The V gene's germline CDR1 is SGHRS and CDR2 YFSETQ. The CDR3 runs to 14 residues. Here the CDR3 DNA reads TGCGCCAGCAACCTAGGAGGGGTGGCCGGGGAGCTGTTTTTT. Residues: CASNLGGVAGELFF.

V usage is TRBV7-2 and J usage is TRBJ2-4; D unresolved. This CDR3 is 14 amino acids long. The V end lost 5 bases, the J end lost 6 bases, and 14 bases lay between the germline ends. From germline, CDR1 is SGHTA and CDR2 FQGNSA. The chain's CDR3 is CASSPVGWGNIQYF. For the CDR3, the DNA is TGTGCCAGCAGCCCGGTGGGGTGGGGAAACATTCAGTACTTC. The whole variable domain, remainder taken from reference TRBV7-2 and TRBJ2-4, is GAGVSQSPSNKVTEKGKDVELRCDPISGHTALYWYRQSLGQGLEFLIYFQGNSAPDKSGLPSDRFSAERTGGSVSTLTIQRTQQEDSAVYLCASSPVGWGNIQYFGAGTRLSVL.

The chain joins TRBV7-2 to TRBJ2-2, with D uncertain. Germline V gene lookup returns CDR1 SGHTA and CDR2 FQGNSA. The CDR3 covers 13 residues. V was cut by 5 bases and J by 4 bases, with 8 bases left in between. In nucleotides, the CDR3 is TGTGCCAGCAGCAAATCGGTCACCGGGGAGCTGTTTTTT. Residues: CASSKSVTGELFF.

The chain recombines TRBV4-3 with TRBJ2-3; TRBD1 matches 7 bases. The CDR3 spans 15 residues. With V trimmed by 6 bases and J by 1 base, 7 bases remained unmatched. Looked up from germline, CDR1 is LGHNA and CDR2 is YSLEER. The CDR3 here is CASSLQGSRTDTQYF. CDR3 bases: TGCGCCAGCAGTCTACAGGGGTCCCGCACAGATACGCAGTATTTT.

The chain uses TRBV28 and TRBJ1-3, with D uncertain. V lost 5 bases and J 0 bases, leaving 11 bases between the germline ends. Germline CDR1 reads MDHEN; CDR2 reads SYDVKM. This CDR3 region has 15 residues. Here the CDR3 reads CASSSLGSSGNTIYF. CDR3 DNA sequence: TGTGCCAGCAGTAGTTTGGGTAGCTCTGGAAACACCATATATTTT.

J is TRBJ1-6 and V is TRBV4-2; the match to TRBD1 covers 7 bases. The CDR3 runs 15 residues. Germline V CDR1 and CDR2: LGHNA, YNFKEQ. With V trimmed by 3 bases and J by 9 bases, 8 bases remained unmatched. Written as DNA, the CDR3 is TGTGCCAGCAGCCATACCGGGACAGTTTTTTCACCCCTCCACTTT. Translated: CASSHTGTVFSPLHF.

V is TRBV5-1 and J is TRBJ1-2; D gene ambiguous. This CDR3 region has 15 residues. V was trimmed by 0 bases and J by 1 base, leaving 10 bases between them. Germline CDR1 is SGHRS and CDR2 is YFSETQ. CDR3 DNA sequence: TGCGCCAGCAGCTTGGCCCTGGCGGATAACTATGGCTACACCTTC. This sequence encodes CASSLALADNYGYTF.

The CDR3 region has the DNA TGTGCCAGCAGCAAAGCCCAGATTCGGCGGTGGCAAGAGACCCAGTACTTC. It translates to CASSKAQIRRWQETQYF. The rearrangement joins TRBV21-1 to TRBJ2-5; no check of the table's D call, TRBD2, against the DNA was made. TRBV21-1 is recorded as a pseudogene. The CDR3 length is 17 residues.

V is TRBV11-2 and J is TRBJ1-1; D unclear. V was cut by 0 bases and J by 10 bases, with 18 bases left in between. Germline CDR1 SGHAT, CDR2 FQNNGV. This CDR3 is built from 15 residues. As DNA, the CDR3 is TGTGCCAGCAGCTTAGATCGCGGACCCGTAAGAAGAGCTTTCTTT. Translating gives CASSLDRGPVRRAFF.

DNA of the CDR3: TGTGCCAGCAGTTTATCTAGGACCCAGTACTTC. As protein: CASSLSRTQYF. The chain links TRBV28 to TRBJ2-5; D remains unclear. CDR3 size: 11 residues. Germline CDR1 reads MDHEN; CDR2 reads SYDVKM. V was pared by 1 base and J by 7 bases, with 4 bases between.

The CDR3 sequence is CASSQDTLAGVGTGELFF. The CDR3 bases are TGTGCCAGCAGCCAAGATACGCTAGCGGGAGTTGGCACCGGGGAGCTGTTTTTT. V gene TRBV4-2 combines with J gene TRBJ2-2; 10 nucleotides line up with TRBD2. CDR1 and CDR2 from the germline V gene are LGHNA and YNFKEQ. CDR3 length equals 18 residues. The trim removed 0 bases at V and 4 bases at J, leaving 8 bases unmatched.

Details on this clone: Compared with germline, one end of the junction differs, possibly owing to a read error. The CDR3 DNA reads as TGTGCCAGCCCACCCTTCCGGGACAGGGGTCACAATGAGCAGTTCTTC. It is translated as CASPPFRDRGHNEQFF. The chain has TRBV18 and TRBJ2-1; 10 nucleotides align to TRBD1. Per germline, CDR1 KGHSH and CDR2 LQKENI. The CDR3 runs to 16 residues.

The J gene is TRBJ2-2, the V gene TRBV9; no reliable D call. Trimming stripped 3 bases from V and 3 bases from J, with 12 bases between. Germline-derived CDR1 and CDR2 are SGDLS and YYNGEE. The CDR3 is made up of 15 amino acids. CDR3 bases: TGTGCCAGCAGCGCCCCCAGAGTTGACACCGGGGAGCTGTTTTTT. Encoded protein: CASSAPRVDTGELFF. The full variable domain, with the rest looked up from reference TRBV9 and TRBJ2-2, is DSGVTQTPKHLITATGQRVTLRCSPRSGDLSVYWYQQSLDQGLQFLIQYYNGEERAKGNILERFSAQQFPDLHSELNLSSLELGDSALYFCASSAPRVDTGELFFGEGSRLTVL.

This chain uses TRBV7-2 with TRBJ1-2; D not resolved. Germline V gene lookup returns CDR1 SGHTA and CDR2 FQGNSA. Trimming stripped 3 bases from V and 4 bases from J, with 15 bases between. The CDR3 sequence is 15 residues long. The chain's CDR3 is CASSFDPEPGYGYTF. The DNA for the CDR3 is TGTGCCAGCAGCTTCGACCCCGAACCCGGCTATGGCTACACCTTC.

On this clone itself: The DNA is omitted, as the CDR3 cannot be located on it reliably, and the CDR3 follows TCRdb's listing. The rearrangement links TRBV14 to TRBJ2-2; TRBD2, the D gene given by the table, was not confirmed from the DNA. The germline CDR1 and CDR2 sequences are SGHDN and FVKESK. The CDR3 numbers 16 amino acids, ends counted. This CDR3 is CASSQYFGTNTGELFF.

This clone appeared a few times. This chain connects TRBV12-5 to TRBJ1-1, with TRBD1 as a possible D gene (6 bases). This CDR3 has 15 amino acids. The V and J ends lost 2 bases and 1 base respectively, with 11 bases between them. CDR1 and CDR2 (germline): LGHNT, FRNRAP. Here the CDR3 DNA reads TGTGCTAGTGGTTTGTATGGGGGACAGAACACTGAAGCTTTCTTT. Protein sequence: CASGLYGGQNTEAFF.

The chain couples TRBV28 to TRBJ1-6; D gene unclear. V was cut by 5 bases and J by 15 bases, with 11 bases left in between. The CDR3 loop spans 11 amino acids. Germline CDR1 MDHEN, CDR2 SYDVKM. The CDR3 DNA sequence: TGTGCCAGCAGTATAGGACTGCGCCTCCACTTT. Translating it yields CASSIGLRLHF.

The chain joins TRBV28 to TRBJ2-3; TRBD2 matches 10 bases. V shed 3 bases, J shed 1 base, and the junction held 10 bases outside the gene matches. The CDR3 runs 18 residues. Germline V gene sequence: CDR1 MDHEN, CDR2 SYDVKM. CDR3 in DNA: TGTGCCAGCAGTTTCCAGACTAGCGGGCGGGGAGGCACAGATACGCAGTATTTT. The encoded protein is CASSFQTSGRGGTDTQYF.

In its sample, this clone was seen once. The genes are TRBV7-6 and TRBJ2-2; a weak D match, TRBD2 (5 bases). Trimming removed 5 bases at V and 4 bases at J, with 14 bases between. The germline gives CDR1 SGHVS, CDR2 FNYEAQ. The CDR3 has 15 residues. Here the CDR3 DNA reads TGTGCCAGCAGCCAAAGAAGACTATCCACCGGGGAGCTGTTTTTT. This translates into CASSQRRLSTGELFF.

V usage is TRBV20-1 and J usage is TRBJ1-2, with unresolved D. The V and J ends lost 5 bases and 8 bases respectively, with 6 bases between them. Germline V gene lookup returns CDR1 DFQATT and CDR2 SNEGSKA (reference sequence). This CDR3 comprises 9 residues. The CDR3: CSALWGYTF. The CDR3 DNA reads TGCAGTGCTCTCTGGGGCTACACCTTC.

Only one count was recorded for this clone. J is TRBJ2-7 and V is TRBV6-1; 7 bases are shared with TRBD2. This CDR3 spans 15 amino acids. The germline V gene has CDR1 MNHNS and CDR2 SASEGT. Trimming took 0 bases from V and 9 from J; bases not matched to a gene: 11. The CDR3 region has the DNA TGTGCCAGCAGTGAAGCGACGGGGGGTCGCCCCGGGCAGTACTTC. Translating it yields CASSEATGGRPGQYF.

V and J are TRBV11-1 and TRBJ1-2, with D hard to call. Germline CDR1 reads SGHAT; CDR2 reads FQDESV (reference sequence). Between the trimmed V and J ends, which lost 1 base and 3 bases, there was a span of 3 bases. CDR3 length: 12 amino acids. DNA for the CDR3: TGTGCCAGCAGCTTAGACCACTATGGCTACACCTTC. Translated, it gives CASSLDHYGYTF.

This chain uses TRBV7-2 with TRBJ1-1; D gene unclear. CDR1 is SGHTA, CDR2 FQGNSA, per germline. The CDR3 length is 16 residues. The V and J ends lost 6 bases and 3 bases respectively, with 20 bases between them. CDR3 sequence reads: CASRYASGQEHTEAFF. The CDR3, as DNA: TGTGCCAGCAGGTATGCTTCCGGGCAGGAGCACACTGAAGCTTTCTTT.

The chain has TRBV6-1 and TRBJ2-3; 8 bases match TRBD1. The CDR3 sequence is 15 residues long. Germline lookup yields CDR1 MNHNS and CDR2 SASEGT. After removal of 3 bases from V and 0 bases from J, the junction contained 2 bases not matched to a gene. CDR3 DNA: TGTGCCAGCAGTGACAGGACAGGGAGCACAGATACGCAGTATTTT. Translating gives CASSDRTGSTDTQYF.

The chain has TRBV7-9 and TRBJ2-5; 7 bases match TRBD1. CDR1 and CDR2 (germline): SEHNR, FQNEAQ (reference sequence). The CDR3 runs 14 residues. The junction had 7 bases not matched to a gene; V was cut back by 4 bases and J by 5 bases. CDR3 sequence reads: CASSYGQVRETQYF. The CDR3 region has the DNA TGTGCCAGCAGCTATGGACAGGTTCGGGAGACCCAGTACTTC.

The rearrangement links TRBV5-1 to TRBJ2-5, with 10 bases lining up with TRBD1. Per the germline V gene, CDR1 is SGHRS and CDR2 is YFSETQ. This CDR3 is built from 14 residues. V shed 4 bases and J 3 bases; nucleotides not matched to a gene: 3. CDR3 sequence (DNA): TGCGCCAGCAGCCGGACAGGGGGTGAAGAGACCCAGTACTTC. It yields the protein CASSRTGGEETQYF.